Below are 7 T cell receptor beta chains sequenced from a single sample in a study of T cells in tuberculosis. Assay: immunoSEQ multiplex PCR; the TCRdb copy retains only in-frame clones and omits some. The sample shows several thousand clones, approximately 95% of them seen only once. Input material: PBMCs. The receptor source for this set is an adult with tuberculosis.

This rearrangement joins TRBV6-5 to TRBJ2-3; TRBD1 is a possible D gene (5 bases). Per the germline V gene, CDR1 is MNHEY and CDR2 is SVGAGI. V lost 6 bases to trimming and J lost 5 bases, with 12 bases between them. The CDR3 is 13 residues long. CDR3 amino acids: CASRPLQGDTQYF. In DNA, the CDR3 is TGTGCCAGCAGACCCCTTCAGGGAGATACGCAGTATTTT.

The chain has TRBV11-3 and TRBJ2-7, with TRBD2 identical over 8 bases. The germline V gene encodes CDR1 SGHNT and CDR2 YENEEA. CDR3 length equals 14 residues. The junction had 9 bases not matched to a gene; V was cut back by 7 bases and J by 4 bases. The DNA for the CDR3 is TGTGCCAGCACGTGGGGCGGGAGGTCATACGAGCAGTACTTC. It encodes CASTWGGRSYEQYF.

V is TRBV10-3 and J is TRBJ1-1; 7 bases are a match to TRBD1. Germline-derived CDR1 and CDR2 are ENHRY and SYGVKD. The CDR3 is 15 residues long. After removal of 6 bases from V and 2 bases from J, the junction contained 9 bases not matched to a gene. CDR3 nucleotides: TGTGCCATCAGCCACAGACAGGGAGGAAACACTGAAGCTTTCTTT. It translates to CAISHRQGGNTEAFF.

The rearrangement joins TRBV9 to TRBJ1-2, with no clear D. The CDR3 has 14 amino acids. Germline V gene lookup returns CDR1 SGDLS and CDR2 YYNGEE. V lost 4 bases to trimming and J lost 5 bases, with 15 bases between them. CDR3 residues: CASSPGRLEYGYTF. The CDR3 DNA sequence: TGTGCCAGCAGCCCGGGTCGCCTGGAGTATGGCTACACCTTC.

The chain links TRBV7-2 to TRBJ2-3; TRBD2 aligns across 7 bases. The germline V gene encodes CDR1 SGHTA and CDR2 FQGNSA. The CDR3 covers 13 residues. Trimming at V came to 5 bases and at J to 6 bases, leaving 5 bases not matched to a gene. The DNA of the CDR3 is TGTGCCAGCAGCGCGAGCGGGGCCGATACGCAGTATTTT. Its translation is CASSASGADTQYF.

The rearrangement uses TRBV10-1 and TRBJ2-5; TRBD2 agrees at 8 bases. The CDR3 runs 16 residues. V gave up 2 bases and J gave up 1 base; unmatched junction bases: 6. Germline CDR1 is WNHNN and CDR2 is SYGVQD (reference sequence). The CDR3 DNA is TGCGCCAGCAGTGAGGGGGGACTAGGGCCCCAAGAGACCCAGTACTTC. This gives the protein CASSEGGLGPQETQYF.

This chain uses TRBV5-1 with TRBJ2-5; D may be TRBD1 (5 bases). This CDR3 is built from 13 residues. The V gene lost 3 bases and the J gene lost 2 bases, with 8 bases spanning the gap. Per the germline V gene, CDR1 is SGHRS and CDR2 is YFSETQ. The CDR3 protein is CASSYDSQETQYF. The CDR3 DNA is TGCGCCAGCAGCTATGACAGTCAAGAGACCCAGTACTTC.